These 29 T cell receptor beta chains were sequenced from one sample in a study of beta chain features in type 1 diabetes. The isolated RNA, all of it, was reverse transcribed, so expressed TCRB transcripts were what got sequenced. TCRdb's copy holds only in-frame clones and misses some; the assay was immunoSEQ multiplex PCR. The sample contains hundreds of thousands of clones, roughly 15% of which appear only once. Input material: naive CD4+ T cells from blood. These receptors came from a man aged 18 to 29 in good health.

The V gene is TRBV7-2, the J gene TRBJ1-1; 7 positions match TRBD1. V shed 4 bases, J shed 8 bases, and the junction held 4 bases outside the gene matches. This CDR3 has 12 residues. Germline CDR1 reads SGHTA; CDR2 reads FQGNSA. The CDR3 nucleotides are TGTGCCAGCAGCTCTTCGGACAGGGAAGCTTTCTTT. Protein product: CASSSSDREAFF.

The chain joins TRBV7-9 to TRBJ2-7; possibly TRBD1 for D (6 bases). CDR1 SEHNR and CDR2 FQNEAQ come from the germline V gene (reference sequence). V gave up 5 bases and J gave up 7 bases, with 24 bases separating them. The CDR3 is 16 amino acids. Here the CDR3 DNA reads TGTGCCAGCAGCGCGACAGGTCCTGCCGGTCGAGGAGAGCAGTACTTC. This sequence encodes CASSATGPAGRGEQYF.

V is TRBV4-2 and J is TRBJ2-7, with D perhaps assigned TRBD1 or TRBD2 (5 bases each). This CDR3 spans 16 amino acids. Germline CDR1 is LGHNA and CDR2 is YNFKEQ. Trimming left V 4 bases short and J 3 bases short, with 19 bases between. CDR3 in amino acids: CASSPWGPGPDYEQYF. The CDR3 DNA follows: TGTGCCAGCAGCCCGTGGGGTCCGGGACCCGACTACGAGCAGTACTTC.

The chain recombines TRBV4-2 with TRBJ2-1; D possibly corresponds to TRBD2 (6 bases). V was clipped by 0 bases and J by 6 bases, with 12 bases between them. In germline, CDR1 is LGHNA, CDR2 YNFKEQ. This CDR3 spans 15 amino acids. The CDR3 bases are TGTGCCAGCAGCCAAGATCGGCTCGGGGGCAATGAGCAGTTCTTC. Its translation is CASSQDRLGGNEQFF.

The J gene is TRBJ2-7, the V gene TRBV4-2; TRBD2 matches 10 bases. The CDR3 totals 19 residues. From germline, CDR1 is LGHNA and CDR2 YNFKEQ. V gave up 1 base and J gave up 0 bases; unmatched junction bases: 12. CDR3 protein: CASSQVRAGGSLSSYEQYF. The CDR3 region has the DNA TGTGCCAGCAGCCAAGTTCGAGCGGGAGGGTCCCTCAGCTCCTACGAGCAGTACTTC.

This clone has just a few counts. The genes are TRBV2 and TRBJ1-2, with D possibly matching TRBD1 (5 bases). The germline V gene has CDR1 SNHLY and CDR2 FYNNEI. The CDR3 spans 16 residues. V lost 6 bases to trimming and J lost 8 bases, with 25 bases between them. The chain's CDR3 is CASRPGLGRSLFGYTF. The CDR3 DNA is TGTGCCAGCAGGCCGGGACTCGGAAGGTCATTGTTCGGCTACACCTTC.

This clone was seen only a few times. The chain couples TRBV5-1 to TRBJ2-7; 7 bases agree with TRBD1. Germline CDR1 SGHRS, CDR2 YFSETQ. This CDR3 is 14 amino acids long. The trim removed 4 bases at V and 6 bases at J, leaving 10 bases unmatched. The CDR3 region has the DNA TGCGCCAGCAGCCCCCTAGACAGGGCTGGCGAGCAGTACTTC. This translates into CASSPLDRAGEQYF. The variable domain in full, completed from reference TRBV5-1 and TRBJ2-7, reads KAGVTQTPRYLIKTRGQQVTLSCSPISGHRSVSWYQQTPGQGLQFLFEYFSETQRNKGNFPGRFSGRQFSNSRSEMNVSTLELGDSALYLCASSPLDRAGEQYFGPGTRLTVT.

This clone was seen a handful of times. The same CDR3 also results from other DNA sequences found in this sample. The rearrangement links TRBV7-2 to TRBJ2-7; unclear D gene. There are 11 residues in the CDR3. Germline CDR1 reads SGHTA; CDR2 reads FQGNSA. V lost 5 bases to trimming and J lost 3 bases, with 5 bases between them. In DNA form, the CDR3 reads TGTGCCAGCAGCCTCAACTACGAGCAGTACTTC. Its translation: CASSLNYEQYF.

The chain couples TRBV9 to TRBJ2-3, with TRBD2 matching over 9 bases. This CDR3 has 14 residues. Per the germline V gene, CDR1 is SGDLS and CDR2 is YYNGEE. V lost 3 bases to trimming and J lost 7 bases; unmatched junction nucleotides: 6. The CDR3 sequence: CASSEASGINTQYF. DNA for the CDR3: TGTGCCAGCAGCGAAGCTAGCGGGATAAATACGCAGTATTTT.

The chain joins TRBV7-2 to TRBJ1-2; 7 bases are shared with TRBD1. The germline V gene has CDR1 SGHTA and CDR2 FQGNSA. CDR3 length: 13 amino acids. The V and J ends lost 8 bases and 3 bases, in that order; junction bases with no gene match: 6. The CDR3 nucleotides read TGTGCCAGCCAAACAGGGGCTCACTATGGCTACACCTTC. It encodes CASQTGAHYGYTF.

This clone was counted only a few times. The chain carries TRBV5-1 and TRBJ1-2, with D uncertain. The ends were cut back, 5 bases at V and 2 bases at J, with 7 bases in the middle. Looked up from germline, CDR1 is SGHRS and CDR2 is YFSETQ. The CDR3 has 12 amino acids. Here the CDR3 DNA reads TGCGCCAGCAGGCGCGAGAACTATGGCTACACCTTC. This translates into CASRRENYGYTF.

This clone was detected only a few times. The chain carries TRBV5-1 and TRBJ2-2; weak D call: TRBD1 (6 bases). This CDR3 contains 19 residues. Germline CDR1 SGHRS, CDR2 YFSETQ. The V and J ends lost 0 bases and 0 bases respectively, with 18 bases between them. The DNA for the CDR3 is TGCGCCAGCAGCTTGGCGGGGCAGGGGCCACTCTCGAACACCGGGGAGCTGTTTTTT. This gives the protein CASSLAGQGPLSNTGELFF.

This clone came up a few times. This sequence joins TRBV29-1 and TRBJ2-5, with 10 bases fitting TRBD1. Germline-derived CDR1 and CDR2 are SQVTM and ANQGSEA. This CDR3 region has 15 residues. V was pared by 7 bases and J by 1 base, with 9 bases of the junction left unmatched. The CDR3 protein is CSAVPWTGGQETQYF. As DNA, the CDR3 is TGCAGCGCCGTACCCTGGACAGGGGGCCAAGAGACCCAGTACTTC.

This clone has just a few counts. The rearrangement joins TRBV5-4 to TRBJ2-1; the D gene could be TRBD1 or TRBD2 (5 bases each). There are 15 residues in the CDR3. CDR1 is SGHNT, CDR2 YYREEE, per germline (reference sequence). Trimming cost V 4 bases and J 2 bases, with 13 bases left between them. CDR3 sequence: CASSAGTEAYNEQFF. The CDR3 DNA reads as TGTGCCAGCAGCGCCGGGACCGAAGCCTACAATGAGCAGTTCTTC.

As for this clone: The sample has other DNA sequences that encode this CDR3 too. The V call is TRBV7-2, the J call TRBJ2-7; D possibly corresponds to TRBD1 (5 bases). The germline V gene has CDR1 SGHTA and CDR2 FQGNSA. V gave up 1 base and J gave up 6 bases, with 10 bases separating them. The CDR3 is made up of 13 amino acids. This chain's CDR3 is CASSLGRVGEQYF. For the CDR3, the DNA is TGTGCCAGCAGCTTAGGCAGGGTAGGCGAGCAGTACTTC. The complete variable domain, with remaining parts taken from reference TRBV7-2 and TRBJ2-7, reads GAGVSQSPSNKVTEKGKDVELRCDPISGHTALYWYRQSLGQGLEFLIYFQGNSAPDKSGLPSDRFSAERTGGSVSTLTIQRTQQEDSAVYLCASSLGRVGEQYFGPGTRLTVT.

The chain uses TRBV7-2 and TRBJ1-4, with D uncertain. Trimming cost V 3 bases and J 8 bases, with 13 bases left between them. Germline CDR1 and CDR2: SGHTA and FQGNSA. The CDR3 loop spans 14 amino acids. CDR3 loop: CASSLIYQGEKLFF. CDR3 DNA sequence: TGTGCCAGCAGCTTGATATACCAAGGGGAAAAACTGTTTTTT.

The chain carries TRBV18 and TRBJ2-1; a possible D gene is TRBD1 (6 bases). The length of the CDR3 is 17 residues. V gave up 0 bases and J gave up 0 bases, with 12 bases separating them. Looked up from germline, CDR1 is KGHSH and CDR2 is LQKENI. The CDR3 loop reads CASSPPTGLSSYNEQFF. CDR3 bases: TGTGCCAGCTCACCACCGACAGGTCTAAGCTCCTACAATGAGCAGTTCTTC.

This clone appeared a few times. The chain links TRBV13 to TRBJ1-2; perhaps TRBD1 as D (5 bases). Trimming removed 7 bases from V and 3 bases from J, with 12 bases in between. CDR1 and CDR2 (germline): PRHDT, FYEKMQ (reference sequence). The CDR3 totals 13 residues. In DNA form, the CDR3 reads TGTGCCAGCAACTCGAGGGGACACTATGGCTACACCTTC. Its protein is CASNSRGHYGYTF. Looking up the rest from reference TRBV13 and TRBJ1-2 gives the full variable domain: AAGVIQSPRHLIKEKRETATLKCYPIPRHDTVYWYQQGPGQDPQFLISFYEKMQSDKGSIPDRFSAQQFSDYHSELNMSSLELGDSALYFCASNSRGHYGYTFGSGTRLTVV.

The V and J genes are TRBV7-2 and TRBJ2-7; D unresolved. The CDR3 extends over 12 amino acids. Germline V CDR1 and CDR2: SGHTA, FQGNSA. V lost 5 bases, J lost 5 bases, and 10 bases lay in between. The CDR3 spells CASSHLEHEQYF. As DNA, the CDR3 is TGTGCCAGCAGCCACCTCGAGCACGAGCAGTACTTC.

The DNA of the CDR3 is TGCGCCAGCAGCCGAAGTAACAATGAGCAGTTCTTC. Protein sequence: CASSRSNNEQFF. The J gene is TRBJ2-1, the V gene TRBV4-3; no clear D gene. CDR1 and CDR2 from the germline V gene are LGHNA and YSLEER. The CDR3 runs 12 residues. V was cut by 4 bases and J by 5 bases, with 6 bases left in between.

This clone was detected only a few times. The chain is built from TRBV10-3 and TRBJ1-1, with a tentative D call TRBD1 (5 bases). V dropped 10 bases and J dropped 4 bases, with 31 bases sitting between them. The length of the CDR3 is 18 residues. Germline-derived CDR1 and CDR2 are ENHRY and SYGVKD. CDR3 protein: CATSSGAGMNGKFTEAFF. CDR3 DNA sequence: TGTGCCACTTCATCCGGGGCAGGGATGAATGGGAAGTTCACTGAAGCTTTCTTT.

The chain has TRBV29-1 and TRBJ2-1, with 16 bases that match TRBD2. Germline V gene data show CDR1 as SQVTM and CDR2 as ANQGSEA. The CDR3 runs to 19 residues. V was pared by 5 bases and J by 0 bases, with 10 bases of the junction left unmatched. CDR3 DNA sequence: TGCAGCGTTATGGGACTAGCGGGAGGGCCGTTGAGCTCCTACAATGAGCAGTTCTTC. Its protein is CSVMGLAGGPLSSYNEQFF.

This chain joins TRBV2 and TRBJ2-4; D might be TRBD1 (6 bases). With 6 bases removed from V and 0 bases from J, the gap between germline ends came to 18 bases. The CDR3 has 17 amino acids. Germline CDR1 reads SNHLY; CDR2 reads FYNNEI. The CDR3 protein is CASRGTRGTLAKNIQYF. The CDR3 DNA follows: TGTGCCAGCAGGGGGACACGGGGAACTCTAGCCAAAAACATTCAGTACTTC.

This clone was picked up a small number of times. The J gene is TRBJ1-5, the V gene TRBV7-2; D is unresolved. The germline gives CDR1 SGHTA, CDR2 FQGNSA. This CDR3 comprises 15 residues. The V end lost 1 base, the J end lost 0 bases, and 7 bases lay between the germline ends. The CDR3 DNA is TGTGCCAGCAGCTTAGGACATTTTAGCAATCAGCCCCAGCATTTT. Translating gives CASSLGHFSNQPQHF.

V gene TRBV6-5 combines with J gene TRBJ2-1, with D possibly TRBD1 on 6 matching bases. There are 15 residues in the CDR3. Trimming stripped 4 bases from V and 0 bases from J, with 10 bases between. Germline V lookup: CDR1 MNHEY, CDR2 SVGAGI. CDR3 in DNA: TGTGCCAGCAGTTCAGAAGGGGGCTCCTACAATGAGCAGTTCTTC. Translating gives CASSSEGGSYNEQFF.

The sample holds a few counts of this clone. The chain links TRBV7-2 to TRBJ2-5; TRBD2 aligns across 12 bases. Germline V lookup: CDR1 SGHTA, CDR2 FQGNSA. Trimming at V came to 4 bases and at J to 5 bases, leaving 8 bases not matched to a gene. CDR3 length equals 16 residues. The CDR3 DNA follows: TGTGCCAGCAGCTCAAGGACTAGCGGGGCCGGGGAGACCCAGTACTTC. It codes for CASSSRTSGAGETQYF.

Only a few counts were recorded for this clone. This chain uses TRBV11-2 with TRBJ2-7; the match to TRBD2 covers 13 bases. Germline values: CDR1 SGHAT, CDR2 FQNNGV. This CDR3 has 15 residues. With 5 bases clipped from V and 5 bases from J, the junction kept 6 bases outside the gene matches. CDR3 nucleotides: TGTGCCAGCAGCCCAGGACTAGCGGGAGCGCACGAGCAGTACTTC. It encodes CASSPGLAGAHEQYF.

Note on this clone: The germline gene is not matched at one end of the junction; a read error may be the cause. The gene calls are TRBV10-3 and TRBJ1-6; D is unresolved. Germline loops: CDR1 ENHRY, CDR2 SYGVKD. CDR3 length equals 16 residues. The CDR3 DNA is TGTGCCATCAGTGAGGCAGCCTACTCCAATAATTCACCCCTCCACTTT. The encoded protein is CAISEAAYSNNSPLHF.

Only a few counts were recorded for this clone. The V gene is TRBV19, the J gene TRBJ2-7, with no clear D. The CDR3 runs to 13 residues. V lost 9 bases and J 5 bases, leaving 17 bases between the germline ends. CDR1 LNHDA and CDR2 SQIVND come from the germline V gene (reference sequence). The chain's CDR3 is CASRRRRDHEQYF. The CDR3 coding sequence is TGTGCCAGCAGACGTAGAAGGGATCACGAGCAGTACTTC.